These T cell receptor beta chains were read from a single sample in a study of spatial heterogeneity in lung cancer. Each CDR3 protein gets one entry after TCRdb re-called the 5' RACE reads with MiXCR. The sample lists about 38,000 distinct CDR3 sequences; roughly 8% were seen once. The sample consisted of PBMCs, taken at surgery. The receptors shown here come from a male donor with early-stage non-small cell lung cancer. Both conserved end residues are part of each CDR3. A D gene is named only where the DNA matches it firmly. The size of a clone is reported for some rows only, either as once, few or many, or as a class for expanded clones.

cdr3_nt	cdr3_aa	j_call	d_call	v_call	clone_size	cdr3_length
TGTGCCATCAGTATAGCGGGATCCACAGATACGCAGTATTTT	CAISIAGSTDTQYF	TRBJ2-3	TRBD2	TRBV10-3	many	14
TGTGCCACCAGCAGAGCGAAGGCAGACTTTTATAGCAATCAGCCCCAGCATTTT	CATSRAKADFYSNQPQHF	TRBJ1-5	-	TRBV15	-	18
TGCGCCAGCAGCTTGGGGGTTGGCAATCAGCCCCAGCATTTT	CASSLGVGNQPQHF	TRBJ1-5	-	TRBV5-1	many	14
TGTGCCTGGAGCTTAGCGGGGGGATCGACAGATACGCAGTATTTT	CAWSLAGGSTDTQYF	TRBJ2-3	TRBD2	TRBV30	many	15
TGTGCCAGCAGCTTAGGTTCGCTCCCCGGGGAGCTGTTTTTT	CASSLGSLPGELFF	TRBJ2-2	-	TRBV11-2	few	14
TGTGCCAGCAGCTTAGGGGTGGACACCGGGGAGCTGTTTTTT	CASSLGVDTGELFF	TRBJ2-2	-	TRBV7-3	many	14
TGCAGCGTTATTCCAGGGTATAAGACTGAAGCTTTCTTT	CSVIPGYKTEAFF	TRBJ1-1	-	TRBV29-1	many	13
TGTGCCAGCAGCGCCCCTCAGGGCAAAAACATTCAGTACTTC	CASSAPQGKNIQYF	TRBJ2-4	-	TRBV5-6	-	14
TGTGCCACATCATCCGGGACAGCAAACAATGAGCAGTTCTTC	CATSSGTANNEQFF	TRBJ2-1	TRBD1	TRBV10-3	few	14
TGTGCCAGCTCACCCCGGACAGGGCCCTACGAGCAGTACTTC	CASSPRTGPYEQYF	TRBJ2-7	TRBD1	TRBV18	few	14
TGTGCTAGCAGCCTGGGGCCTAAGCGGGCTGGCTCCGAGCAGTACTTC	CASSLGPKRAGSEQYF	TRBJ2-7	-	TRBV7-7	few	16
TGTGCCAGCAGTTCCAGACGGTCCTCTGGGGCCAACGTCCTGACTTTC	CASSSRRSSGANVLTF	TRBJ2-6	-	TRBV12-3/TRBV12-4	many	16
TGTGCCAGCAGCTCCAGCGGGGGAGCTTACGAGCAGTACTTC	CASSSSGGAYEQYF	TRBJ2-7	TRBD2	TRBV7-3	few	14
TGTGCCAGCAGCTCCGGGGCGGTCCGTGAGCAGTTCTTC	CASSSGAVREQFF	TRBJ2-1	-	TRBV7-3	many	13
TGCAGTGTCCCGACAGTGAACACTGAAGCTTTCTTT	CSVPTVNTEAFF	TRBJ1-1	-	TRBV20-1	many	12
TGTGCCAGCAGTCGGGACAGGGGCCCCTACAATGAGCAGTTCTTC	CASSRDRGPYNEQFF	TRBJ2-1	TRBD1	TRBV6-5	-	15
TGTGCCAGTATTTTGGGACAGGGAGGGTACCATGAGCAGTTCTTC	CASILGQGGYHEQFF	TRBJ2-1	TRBD1	TRBV19	many	15
TGTGCCAGCAGTTACGCCCCGGGACAGGGGGCCACCTATAATTCACCCCTCCACTTT	CASSYAPGQGATYNSPLHF	TRBJ1-6	TRBD1	TRBV12-3/TRBV12-4	few	19
TGTGCCAGCAGACAGGGTCGGGAAAAACTGTTTTTT	CASRQGREKLFF	TRBJ1-4	-	TRBV6-5	many	12
TGTGCCAGCAGCTTAGGCGGCATGGGCAATCAGCCCCAGCATTTT	CASSLGGMGNQPQHF	TRBJ1-5	-	TRBV7-9	many	15
TGCAGTGCTGAGGGCCCACTAGCGGCCAGCACAGATACACAGTATTTT	CSAEGPLAASTDTQYF	TRBJ2-3	TRBD2	TRBV20-1	-	16
TGTGCCAGCAGTAAACATTCTACGGTCGACACTGAAGCTTTCTTT	CASSKHSTVDTEAFF	TRBJ1-1	-	TRBV6-5	-	15
TGTGCCAGCAGCCAGGGTTCGGCGGTAGATACGCAGTATTTT	CASSQGSAVDTQYF	TRBJ2-3	-	TRBV7-6	few	14
TGTGCCAGCAGTTACCTAAGGACAGGGGGATCCTATGGCTACACCTTC	CASSYLRTGGSYGYTF	TRBJ1-2	TRBD1	TRBV6-5	many	16
TGTGCCAGCAGTTCCGCGGGACTAGCGACCGGGGAGCTGTTTTTT	CASSSAGLATGELFF	TRBJ2-2	TRBD2	TRBV12-3/TRBV12-4	many	15
TGTGCCAGCAGCCAAGAGGTGGGGGAGACCCAGTACTTC	CASSQEVGETQYF	TRBJ2-5	-	TRBV3-2	many	13
TGCAGTGCTCCCCGGCGGGGGTCTCAGGGGACCCAGTACTTC	CSAPRRGSQGTQYF	TRBJ2-5	TRBD2	TRBV20-1	few	14
TGCAGCGTTGGGAGGGACAATGAAAAACTGTTTTTT	CSVGRDNEKLFF	TRBJ1-4	-	TRBV20-1	many	12
TGCAGTGCTAGACGGCCAAATGAAAAACTGTTTTTT	CSARRPNEKLFF	TRBJ1-4	-	TRBV20-1	-	12
TGCGCCAGCCGCCCCACAGTGAGCGGTAGCACAGATACGCAGTATTTT	CASRPTVSGSTDTQYF	TRBJ2-3	-	TRBV5-1	many	16
TGTGCCAGCACCGACTTAACAGGGGCCCAAGAGACCCAGTACTTC	CASTDLTGAQETQYF	TRBJ2-5	TRBD1	TRBV25-1	-	15
TGCAGCGCCCCAGGGCTCGGGAATGAAAAACTGTTTTTT	CSAPGLGNEKLFF	TRBJ1-4	-	TRBV29-1	many	13
TGTGCTAGCAGCTTAGGGCAGAATGAGGAGACCCAGTACTTC	CASSLGQNEETQYF	TRBJ2-5	-	TRBV7-7	few	14
TGTGCCAGCGGAAAAGGTGGGAACACTGAAGCTTTCTTT	CASGKGGNTEAFF	TRBJ1-1	-	TRBV12-3/TRBV12-4	many	13